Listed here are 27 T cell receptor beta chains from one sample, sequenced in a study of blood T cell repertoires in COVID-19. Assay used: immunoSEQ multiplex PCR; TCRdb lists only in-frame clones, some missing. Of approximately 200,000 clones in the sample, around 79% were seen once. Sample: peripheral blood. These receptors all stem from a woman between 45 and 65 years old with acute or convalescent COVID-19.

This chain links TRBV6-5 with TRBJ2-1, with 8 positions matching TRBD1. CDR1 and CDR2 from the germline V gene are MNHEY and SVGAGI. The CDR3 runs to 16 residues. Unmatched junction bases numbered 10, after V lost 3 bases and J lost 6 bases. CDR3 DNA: TGTGCCAGCAGTTATTGGGGGACAGGAAAAAGCAATGAGCAGTTCTTC. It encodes CASSYWGTGKSNEQFF.

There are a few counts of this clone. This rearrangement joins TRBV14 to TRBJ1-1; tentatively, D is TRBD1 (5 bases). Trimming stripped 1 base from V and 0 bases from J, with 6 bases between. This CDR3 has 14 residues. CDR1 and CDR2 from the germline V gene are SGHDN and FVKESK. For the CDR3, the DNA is TGTGCCAGCAGCCAAGTAGGGGTGAACACTGAAGCTTTCTTT. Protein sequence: CASSQVGVNTEAFF. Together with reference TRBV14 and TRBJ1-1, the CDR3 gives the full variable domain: EAGVTQFPSHSVIEKGQTVTLRCDPISGHDNLYWYRRVMGKEIKFLLHFVKESKQDESGMPNNRFLAERTGGTYSTLKVQPAELEDSGVYFCASSQVGVNTEAFFGQGTRLTVV.

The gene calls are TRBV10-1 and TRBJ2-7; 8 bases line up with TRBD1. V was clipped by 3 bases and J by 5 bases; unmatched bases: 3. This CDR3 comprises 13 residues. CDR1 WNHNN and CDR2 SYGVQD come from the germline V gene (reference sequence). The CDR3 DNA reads TGCGCCAGCAGTGACAGGGGGCACGACGAGCAGTACTTC. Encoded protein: CASSDRGHDEQYF.

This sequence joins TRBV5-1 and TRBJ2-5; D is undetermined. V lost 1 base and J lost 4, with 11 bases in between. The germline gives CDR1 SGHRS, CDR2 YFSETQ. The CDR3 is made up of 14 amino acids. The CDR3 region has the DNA TGCGCCAGCAGCTTGTACGGGTTCGGAGAGACCCAGTACTTC. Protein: CASSLYGFGETQYF. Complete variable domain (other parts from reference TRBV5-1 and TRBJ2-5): KAGVTQTPRYLIKTRGQQVTLSCSPISGHRSVSWYQQTPGQGLQFLFEYFSETQRNKGNFPGRFSGRQFSNSRSEMNVSTLELGDSALYLCASSLYGFGETQYFGPGTRLLVL.

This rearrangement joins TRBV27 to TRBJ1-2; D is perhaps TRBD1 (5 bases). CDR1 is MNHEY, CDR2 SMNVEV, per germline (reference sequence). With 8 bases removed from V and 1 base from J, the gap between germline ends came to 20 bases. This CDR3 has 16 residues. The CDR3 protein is CASLHRYVEDNYGYTF. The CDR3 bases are TGTGCCAGCTTACACAGGTACGTAGAAGATAACTATGGCTACACCTTC.

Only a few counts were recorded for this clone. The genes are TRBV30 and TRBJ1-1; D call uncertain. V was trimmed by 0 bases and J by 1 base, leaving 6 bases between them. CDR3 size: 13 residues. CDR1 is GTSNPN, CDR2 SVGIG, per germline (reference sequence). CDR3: CAWSVLANTEAFF. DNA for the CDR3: TGTGCCTGGAGTGTTTTGGCGAACACTGAAGCTTTCTTT.

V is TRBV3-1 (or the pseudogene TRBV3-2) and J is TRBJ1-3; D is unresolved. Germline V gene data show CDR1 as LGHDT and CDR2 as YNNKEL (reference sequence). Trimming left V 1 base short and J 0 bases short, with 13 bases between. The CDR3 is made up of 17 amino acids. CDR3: CASSQGVSGYSGNTIYF. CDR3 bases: TGTGCCAGCAGCCAAGGGGTAAGCGGTTACTCTGGAAACACCATATATTTT.

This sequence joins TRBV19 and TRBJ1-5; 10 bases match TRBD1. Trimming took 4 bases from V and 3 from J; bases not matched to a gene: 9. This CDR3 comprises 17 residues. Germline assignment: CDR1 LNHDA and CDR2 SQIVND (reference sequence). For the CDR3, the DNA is TGTGCCAGTAGTACCCCCGGGGACAGGGGTGACAATCAGCCCCAGCATTTT. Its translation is CASSTPGDRGDNQPQHF.

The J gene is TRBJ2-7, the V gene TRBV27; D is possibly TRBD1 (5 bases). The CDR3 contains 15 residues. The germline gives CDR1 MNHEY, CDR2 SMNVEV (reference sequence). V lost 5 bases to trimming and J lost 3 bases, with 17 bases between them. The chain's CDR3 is CASSPSIYQGYEQYF. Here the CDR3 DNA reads TGTGCCAGCAGTCCATCCATATACCAGGGCTACGAGCAGTACTTC.

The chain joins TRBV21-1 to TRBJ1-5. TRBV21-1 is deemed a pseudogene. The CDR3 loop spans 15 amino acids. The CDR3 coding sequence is TGTGCCAGCAGCCCTCGACCCGCGGGCAATCAGCCCCAGCATTTT. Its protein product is CASSPRPAGNQPQHF.

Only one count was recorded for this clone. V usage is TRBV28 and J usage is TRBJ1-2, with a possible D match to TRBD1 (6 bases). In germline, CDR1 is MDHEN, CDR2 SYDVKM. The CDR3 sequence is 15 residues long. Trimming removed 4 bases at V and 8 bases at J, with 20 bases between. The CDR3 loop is CASSSPGRGTEGYTF. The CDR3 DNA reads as TGTGCCAGCAGTTCACCGGGCAGGGGAACGGAGGGCTACACCTTC.

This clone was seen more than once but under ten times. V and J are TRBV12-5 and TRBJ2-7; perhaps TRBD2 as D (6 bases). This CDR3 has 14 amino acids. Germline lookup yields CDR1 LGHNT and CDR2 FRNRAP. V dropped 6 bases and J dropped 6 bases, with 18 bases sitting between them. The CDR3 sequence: CASGGDSGTSEQYF. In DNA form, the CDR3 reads TGTGCTAGTGGGGGGGATTCGGGGACTTCCGAGCAGTACTTC.

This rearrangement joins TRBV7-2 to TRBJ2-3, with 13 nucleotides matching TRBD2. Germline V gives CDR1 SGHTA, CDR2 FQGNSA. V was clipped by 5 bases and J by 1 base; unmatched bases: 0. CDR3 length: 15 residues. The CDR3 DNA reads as TGTGCCAGCAGCGGACTAGCGGGGGGCACAGATACGCAGTATTTT. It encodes CASSGLAGGTDTQYF.

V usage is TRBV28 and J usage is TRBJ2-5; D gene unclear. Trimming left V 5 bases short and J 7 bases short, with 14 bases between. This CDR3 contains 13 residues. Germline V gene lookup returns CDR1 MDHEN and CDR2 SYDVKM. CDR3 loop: CASSPQRSGTQYF. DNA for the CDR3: TGTGCCAGCAGTCCCCAGAGGTCGGGGACCCAGTACTTC.

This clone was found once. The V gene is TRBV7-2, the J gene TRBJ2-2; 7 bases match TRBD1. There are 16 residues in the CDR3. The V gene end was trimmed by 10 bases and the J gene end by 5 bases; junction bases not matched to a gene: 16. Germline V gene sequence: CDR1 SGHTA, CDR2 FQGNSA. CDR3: CATRRQGGDWTGELFF. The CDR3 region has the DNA TGTGCCACCAGAAGACAAGGGGGCGATTGGACCGGGGAGCTGTTTTTT.

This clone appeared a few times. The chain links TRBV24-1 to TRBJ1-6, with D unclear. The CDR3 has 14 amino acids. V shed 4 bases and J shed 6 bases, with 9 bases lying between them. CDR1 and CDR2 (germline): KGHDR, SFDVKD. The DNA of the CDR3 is TGTGCCACCAGTGAAGGACTCAGTAATTCACCCCTCCACTTT. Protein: CATSEGLSNSPLHF.

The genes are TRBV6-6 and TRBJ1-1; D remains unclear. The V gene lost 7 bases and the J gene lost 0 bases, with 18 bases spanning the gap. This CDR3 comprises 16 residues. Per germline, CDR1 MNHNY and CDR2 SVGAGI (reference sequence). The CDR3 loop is CASTSGSTSMNTEAFF. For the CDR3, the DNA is TGTGCCAGCACCAGCGGGAGTACGTCAATGAACACTGAAGCTTTCTTT.

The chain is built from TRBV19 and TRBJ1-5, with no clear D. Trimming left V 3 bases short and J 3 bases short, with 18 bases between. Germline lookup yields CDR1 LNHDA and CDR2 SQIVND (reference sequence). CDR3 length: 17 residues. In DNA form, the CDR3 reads TGTGCCAGTAGTATTGGAGGAGCCCAGGCGAACAATCAGCCCCAGCATTTT. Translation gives CASSIGGAQANNQPQHF.

The CDR3 DNA follows: TGCGCCAGCAGCGCCGGACAGGGGGGTAACACCGGGGAGCTGTTTTTT. Translating gives CASSAGQGGNTGELFF. The chain is built from TRBV5-1 and TRBJ2-2; 10 positions match TRBD1. Losses at the gene ends were 4 bases for V and 2 bases for J; bases not matched to a gene: 5. The CDR3 has 16 residues. Germline V lookup: CDR1 SGHRS, CDR2 YFSETQ.

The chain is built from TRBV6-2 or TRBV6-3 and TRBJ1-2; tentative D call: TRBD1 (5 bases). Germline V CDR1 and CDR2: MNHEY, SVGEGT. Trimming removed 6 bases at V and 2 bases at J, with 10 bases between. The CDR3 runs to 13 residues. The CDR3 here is CASSLDNNYGYTF. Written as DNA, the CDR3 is TGTGCCAGCAGCCTGGACAACAACTATGGCTACACCTTC.

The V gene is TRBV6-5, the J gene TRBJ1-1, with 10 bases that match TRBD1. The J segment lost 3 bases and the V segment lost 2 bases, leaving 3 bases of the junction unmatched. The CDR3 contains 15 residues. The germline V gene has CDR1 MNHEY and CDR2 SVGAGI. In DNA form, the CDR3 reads TGTGCCAGCAGTTACGGGGACAGGGGCGACACTGAAGCTTTCTTT. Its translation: CASSYGDRGDTEAFF.

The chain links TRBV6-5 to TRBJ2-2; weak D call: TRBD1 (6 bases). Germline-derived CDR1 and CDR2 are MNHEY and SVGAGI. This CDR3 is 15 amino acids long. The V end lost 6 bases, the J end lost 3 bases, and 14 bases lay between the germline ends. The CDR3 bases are TGTGCCAGCAGCCTCCGGGACACAGACACCGGGGAGCTGTTTTTT. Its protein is CASSLRDTDTGELFF.

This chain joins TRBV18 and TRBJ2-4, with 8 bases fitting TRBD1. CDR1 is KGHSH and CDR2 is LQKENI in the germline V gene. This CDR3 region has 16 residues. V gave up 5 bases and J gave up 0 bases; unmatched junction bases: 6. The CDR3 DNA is TGTGCCAGCTCAGCCGGACAGGGCCTAGCCAAAAACATTCAGTACTTC. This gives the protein CASSAGQGLAKNIQYF.

Here the CDR3 DNA reads TGTGCCAGCACCCTAGGAGCCGCGAACACCGGGGAGCTGTTTTTT. Its translation is CASTLGAANTGELFF. The J gene is TRBJ2-2, the V gene TRBV7-9; D remains unclear. The CDR3 has 15 amino acids. In germline, CDR1 is SEHNR, CDR2 FQNEAQ (reference sequence). Trimming left V 7 bases short and J 0 bases short, with 12 bases between.

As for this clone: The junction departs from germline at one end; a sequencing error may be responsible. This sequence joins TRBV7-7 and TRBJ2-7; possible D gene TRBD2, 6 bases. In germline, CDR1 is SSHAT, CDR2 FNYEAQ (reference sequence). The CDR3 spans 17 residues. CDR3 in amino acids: CASSPGVTRGGPSEQYF. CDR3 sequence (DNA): TGTGCTAGCAGTCCCGGGGTCACCCGGGGAGGACCCAGCGAGCAGTACTTC. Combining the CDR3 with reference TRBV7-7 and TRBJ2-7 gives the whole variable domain GAGVSQSPRYKVTKRGQDVTLRCDPISSHATLYWYQQALGQGPEFLTYFNYEAQPDKSGLPSDRFSAERPEGSISTLTIQRTEQRDSAMYRCASSPGVTRGGPSEQYFGPGTRLTVT.

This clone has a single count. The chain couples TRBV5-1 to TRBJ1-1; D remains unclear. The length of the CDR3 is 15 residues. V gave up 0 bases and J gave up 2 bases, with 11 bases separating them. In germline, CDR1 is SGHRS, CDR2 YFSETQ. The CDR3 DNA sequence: TGCGCCAGCAGCTTGGAGTCCCCAGGTAACACTGAAGCTTTCTTT. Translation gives CASSLESPGNTEAFF.

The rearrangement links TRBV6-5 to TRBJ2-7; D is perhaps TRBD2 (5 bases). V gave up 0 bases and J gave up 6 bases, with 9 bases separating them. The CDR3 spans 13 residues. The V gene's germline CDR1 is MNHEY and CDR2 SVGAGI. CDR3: CASSYSNGVEQYF. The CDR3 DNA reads TGTGCCAGCAGTTACTCGAACGGGGTCGAGCAGTACTTC.